A single sample gave rise to the 20 T cell receptor beta chains below, sequenced in a study of OX40 agonist ivuxolimab in advanced cancers. Assay used: immunoSEQ multiplex PCR; TCRdb lists only in-frame clones, some missing. The sample includes roughly 100,000 clones, 84% of them seen just once. Sequencing used CD4+ or CD8+ T cells sorted from blood, obtained in a trial of the OX40 agonist ivuxolimab. Receptors were obtained from an adult with an advanced solid tumor such as melanoma, head and neck, liver or kidney cancer.

The rearrangement joins TRBV5-1 to TRBJ2-3; TRBD1 or TRBD2 may be the D gene (6 bases each). Deletions cut 4 bases from V and 1 base from J, with 16 bases between. Germline values: CDR1 SGHRS, CDR2 YFSETQ. CDR3 length: 16 residues. The CDR3, as DNA: TGCGCCAGCAGCCCCGGGGGCGCAGCTGGCACAGATACGCAGTATTTT. Translated: CASSPGGAAGTDTQYF.

This rearrangement joins TRBV10-3 to TRBJ1-5, with TRBD1 matching over 7 bases. The J segment lost 2 bases and the V segment lost 3 bases, leaving 1 base of the junction unmatched. There are 14 residues in the CDR3. The germline CDR1 and CDR2 sequences are ENHRY and SYGVKD. CDR3 nucleotide sequence: TGTGCCATCAGTGATCAGGGGGGCAATCAGCCCCAGCATTTT. It translates to CAISDQGGNQPQHF.

The chain recombines TRBV5-6 with TRBJ1-6; unclear D gene. The length of the CDR3 is 13 residues. V was shortened by 0 bases and J by 9 bases, with 7 bases between the two germline ends. The germline V gene encodes CDR1 SGHDT and CDR2 YYEEEE. The CDR3 nucleotides are TGTGCCAGCAGCTTGGCCCGGGGTTCACCCCTCCACTTT. Encoded protein: CASSLARGSPLHF.

DNA for the CDR3: TGTGCCAGCAGCCCCGTAGGGGGGTGGGGGAACTATGAGCAGTTCTTC. It specifies CASSPVGGWGNYEQFF. V usage is TRBV7-2 and J usage is TRBJ2-1; D is tentatively TRBD1 or TRBD2 (6 bases each). The V end was cut by 5 bases, the J end by 8 bases, with 22 bases between. The germline V gene encodes CDR1 SGHTA and CDR2 FQGNSA. The CDR3 loop spans 16 amino acids. The full variable domain, completed using reference TRBV7-2 and TRBJ2-1, is GAGVSQSPSNKVTEKGKDVELRCDPISGHTALYWYRQSLGQGLEFLIYFQGNSAPDKSGLPSDRFSAERTGGSVSTLTIQRTQQEDSAVYLCASSPVGGWGNYEQFFGPGTRLTVL.

The V and J genes are TRBV7-9 and TRBJ1-2; weak D call: TRBD1 (6 bases). Germline V gene sequence: CDR1 SEHNR, CDR2 FQNEAQ (reference sequence). The CDR3 runs to 16 residues. Between the trimmed V and J ends, which lost 4 bases and 0 bases, there was a span of 15 bases. The CDR3 DNA reads as TGTGCCAGCAGCTCCTCGGGGGGGCCCCCTAACTATGGCTACACCTTC. Amino acids: CASSSSGGPPNYGYTF.

The genes are TRBV4-3 and TRBJ2-5; perhaps TRBD1 as D (6 bases). Looked up from germline, CDR1 is LGHNA and CDR2 is YSLEER. Trimming removed 1 base from V and 5 bases from J, with 17 bases in between. The CDR3 is made up of 16 amino acids. Written as DNA, the CDR3 is TGCGCCAGCAGCCAAGCAACGGGACAAAGGCGGGAGACCCAGTACTTC. Residues: CASSQATGQRRETQYF.

The rearrangement links TRBV5-4 to TRBJ2-7, with 8 bases fitting TRBD1. J lost 4 bases, V lost 2 bases, and 2 bases had no gene match. Germline CDR1 is SGHNT and CDR2 is YYREEE (reference sequence). The CDR3 sequence is 13 residues long. The CDR3 region is CASSFNRGYEQYV. CDR3 in DNA: TGTGCCAGCAGCTTTAACAGGGGGTACGAGCAGTACGTC.

The rearrangement links TRBV23-1 to TRBJ1-5; D gene ambiguous. TRBV23-1 is designated an ORF whose function remains uncertain. This CDR3 contains 12 residues. Trimming took 3 bases from V and 3 from J, leaving 3 bases between them. CDR3 amino acids: CASSHLNQPQHF. CDR3 in DNA: TGCGCCAGCAGTCACCTCAATCAGCCCCAGCATTTT.

V usage is TRBV29-1 and J usage is TRBJ2-5, with 7 bases matching TRBD1. The CDR3 contains 13 residues. CDR1 is SQVTM, CDR2 ANQGSEA, per germline. V gave up 8 bases and J gave up 1 base; unmatched junction bases: 7. The CDR3 DNA follows: TGCAGCCTAACGGGACAGCTCCAAGAGACCCAGTACTTC. This sequence encodes CSLTGQLQETQYF.

The chain combines TRBV27 with TRBJ2-5; no clear D gene. This CDR3 spans 11 amino acids. The germline V and J ends were trimmed by 6 bases and 5 bases, with 7 bases remaining between them. The germline V gene encodes CDR1 MNHEY and CDR2 SMNVEV (reference sequence). CDR3 nucleotides: TGTGCCAGCAGGTCCACCGAGACCCAGTACTTC. This encodes CASRSTETQYF.

The chain couples TRBV11-3 to TRBJ1-4; 7 bases agree with TRBD1. The CDR3 covers 13 residues. V dropped 5 bases and J dropped 11; count of bases not matched to a gene: 8. Per germline, CDR1 SGHNT and CDR2 YENEEA. Here the CDR3 reads CASSPRQGGKLFF. The CDR3 nucleotides read TGTGCCAGCAGCCCCCGACAGGGAGGTAAACTGTTTTTT.

The chain employs TRBV7-9 and TRBJ2-2; a weak D match, TRBD1 (6 bases). Per the germline V gene, CDR1 is SEHNR and CDR2 is FQNEAQ (reference sequence). V lost 1 base and J lost 5, with 17 bases in between. This CDR3 contains 17 residues. CDR3 nucleotide sequence: TGTGCCAGCAGCTTAGATCTTATACAGGGAATTACCGGGGAGCTGTTTTTT. Amino acids: CASSLDLIQGITGELFF.

The gene calls are TRBV4-2 and TRBJ2-5; D is tentatively TRBD1 or TRBD2 (5 bases each). V was shortened by 3 bases and J by 5 bases, with 22 bases between the two germline ends. This CDR3 spans 17 amino acids. CDR1 and CDR2 from the germline V gene are LGHNA and YNFKEQ. The CDR3 here is CASSHSSSGLDSETQYF. CDR3 DNA: TGTGCCAGCAGCCATAGCAGCTCGGGGCTCGATAGTGAGACCCAGTACTTC.

This CDR3 reads CASSLRGTEAFF. The CDR3 DNA follows: TGTGCCAGCAGTTTACGAGGAACTGAAGCTTTCTTT. This chain uses TRBV28 with TRBJ1-1; D unclear. The V and J ends lost 2 bases and 5 bases respectively, with 6 bases between them. Germline loops: CDR1 MDHEN, CDR2 SYDVKM. The CDR3 contains 12 residues.

The rearrangement joins TRBV28 to TRBJ2-3; maybe TRBD2 (6 bases). V lost 5 bases to trimming and J lost 0 bases, with 15 bases between them. The germline V gene has CDR1 MDHEN and CDR2 SYDVKM. The CDR3 extends over 16 amino acids. This CDR3 is CASSPLAIASTDTQYF. As DNA, the CDR3 is TGTGCCAGCAGTCCACTAGCTATCGCTAGCACAGATACGCAGTATTTT.

This chain connects TRBV6-5 to TRBJ1-1, with a possible D match to TRBD1 (5 bases). V lost 2 bases and J lost 1, with 5 bases in between. The CDR3 is 13 residues long. Germline assignment: CDR1 MNHEY and CDR2 SVGAGI. In DNA form, the CDR3 reads TGTGCCAGCAGTTACGGGGGGAACACTGAAGCTTTCTTT. Its translation: CASSYGGNTEAFF.

This sequence joins TRBV28 and TRBJ2-7; 9 positions agree with TRBD1. Germline CDR1 is MDHEN and CDR2 is SYDVKM. Trimming removed 4 bases from V and 4 bases from J; junction bases left unmatched: 8. There are 15 residues in the CDR3. CDR3 loop: CASSSEGTGQYEQYF. The CDR3 nucleotides are TGTGCCAGCAGTTCCGAAGGGACAGGGCAATACGAGCAGTACTTC.

The genes are TRBV10-3 and TRBJ2-2, with a possible D match to TRBD1 (6 bases). The length of the CDR3 is 16 residues. Germline V gives CDR1 ENHRY, CDR2 SYGVKD. V was shortened by 3 bases and J by 5 bases, with 16 bases between the two germline ends. CDR3 protein: CAISDSGDRRTGELFF. As DNA, the CDR3 is TGTGCCATCAGTGATTCAGGGGATAGAAGAACCGGGGAGCTGTTTTTT.

V usage is TRBV6-5 and J usage is TRBJ2-3; weak D call: TRBD2 (5 bases). CDR1 and CDR2 from the germline V gene are MNHEY and SVGAGI. The ends were cut back, 7 bases at V and 0 bases at J, with 14 bases in the middle. The CDR3 sequence is 15 residues long. The CDR3 sequence: CASTPGLASTDTQYF. The DNA of the CDR3 is TGTGCCAGCACCCCGGGTCTAGCTAGCACAGATACGCAGTATTTT.

The chain is built from TRBV19 and TRBJ2-1; a weak D match, TRBD2 (6 bases). This CDR3 contains 15 residues. The V gene lost 7 bases and the J gene lost 3 bases, with 16 bases spanning the gap. Germline assignment: CDR1 LNHDA and CDR2 SQIVND (reference sequence). This CDR3 reads CASKSGSGVYNEQFF. CDR3 nucleotide sequence: TGTGCCAGTAAGAGTGGTAGCGGCGTCTACAATGAGCAGTTCTTC.